One and the same sample provided the 25 T cell receptor beta chains below, sequenced in a study of identical twins. TCRdb processed the 5' RACE reads anew with MiXCR; each CDR3 protein has one entry. The sample lists 400,000 to 650,000 distinct CDR3 sequences, 22% occurring once. These data were also filed under a second study, of T cells expressing NK-cell markers.

Sequenced material: CD4+ T cells sorted from blood. The receptor source for this set is a woman younger than 35 in good health.

Concerning this clonotype: Being one base from a much bigger clone, this may be a read error. CDR3 region: CSVEELARYEQYF. The CDR3 region has the DNA TGCAGCGTTGAAGAACTAGCGCGGTACGAGCAGTACTTC. The chain recombines TRBV29-1 with TRBJ2-7; 7 bases agree with TRBD2. Trimming at V came to 0 bases and at J to 4 bases, leaving 3 bases not matched to a gene. From germline, CDR1 is SQVTM and CDR2 ANQGSEA. This CDR3 spans 13 amino acids.

The table lists this clonotype with many counts. The chain is built from TRBV12-3 or TRBV12-4 and TRBJ2-7; D not resolved. The CDR3 runs to 15 residues. V was trimmed by 5 bases and J by 2 bases, leaving 16 bases between them. CDR3 sequence reads: CASSPHPWRAYEQYF. The CDR3 DNA reads TGTGCCAGCAGTCCCCACCCGTGGAGAGCCTACGAGCAGTACTTC.

The rearrangement links TRBV20-1 to TRBJ2-1; perhaps D is TRBD1 or TRBD2 (5 bases each). This CDR3 has 14 amino acids. V lost 2 bases to trimming and J lost 6 bases, with 14 bases between them. Germline CDR1 reads DFQATT; CDR2 reads SNEGSKA (reference sequence). The CDR3 loop reads CSARTGKGFNEQFF. CDR3 in DNA: TGCAGTGCTAGAACCGGGAAGGGGTTCAATGAGCAGTTCTTC.

A few counts support this clonotype. V usage is TRBV5-1 and J usage is TRBJ2-1; 14 bases fit TRBD2. J lost 9 bases, V lost 3 bases, and 5 bases had no gene match. The CDR3 sequence is 15 residues long. The V gene's germline CDR1 is SGHRS and CDR2 YFSETQ. CDR3: CASSSRLAGGGEQFF. The CDR3 region has the DNA TGCGCCAGCAGCTCCCGACTAGCGGGAGGGGGTGAGCAGTTCTTC.

J is TRBJ2-5 and V is TRBV7-9, with TRBD2 identical over 10 bases. V lost 5 bases and J lost 2; bases outside the gene matches: 8. There are 16 residues in the CDR3. Germline CDR1 and CDR2: SEHNR and FQNEAQ (reference sequence). The CDR3 DNA sequence: TGTGCCAGCAGCCGAGTGACTAGCGGGCATCAAGAGACCCAGTACTTC. It is translated as CASSRVTSGHQETQYF.

CDR3 DNA: TGTGCCAGTGCCCCCGAGACTAGTATCTACAATGAGCAGTTCTTC. This sequence encodes CASAPETSIYNEQFF. This sequence joins TRBV2 and TRBJ2-1; TRBD2 might be the D (6 bases). CDR1 SNHLY and CDR2 FYNNEI come from the germline V gene. V lost 9 bases to trimming and J lost 3 bases, with 18 bases between them. The CDR3 sequence is 15 residues long.

This clonotype has more than one count but fewer than ten. The chain joins TRBV5-4 to TRBJ2-1, with 10 bases aligning to TRBD2. The CDR3 extends over 15 amino acids. Trimming at V came to 5 bases and at J to 9 bases, leaving 11 bases not matched to a gene. Germline-derived CDR1 and CDR2 are SGHNT and YYREEE (reference sequence). The CDR3 DNA sequence: TGTGCCAGCAGTTCCGGGACTAGCGACCACGTTGAGCAGTTCTTC. The encoded protein is CASSSGTSDHVEQFF.

The chain uses TRBV30 and TRBJ2-3; TRBD2 agrees at 12 bases. CDR3 length equals 16 residues. The J segment lost 3 bases and the V segment lost 2 bases, leaving 6 bases of the junction unmatched. Germline assignment: CDR1 GTSNPN and CDR2 SVGIG (reference sequence). For the CDR3, the DNA is TGTGCCTGGAGTCTTGGACTAGCGGGGCCGACAGATACGCAGTATTTT. Protein: CAWSLGLAGPTDTQYF.

The J gene is TRBJ2-7, the V gene TRBV5-1; possibly TRBD2 for D (5 bases). Germline V gene data show CDR1 as SGHRS and CDR2 as YFSETQ. The CDR3 totals 15 residues. Trimming shortened V by 0 bases and J by 4 bases, and 14 bases separated the two germline ends. The CDR3 loop reads CASSLGSSAGYEQYF. CDR3 DNA: TGCGCCAGCAGCTTGGGAAGCTCGGCGGGTTACGAGCAGTACTTC.

The rearrangement links TRBV12-3 or TRBV12-4 to TRBJ2-1, with 13 bases lining up with TRBD2. The CDR3 contains 19 residues. After removal of 10 bases from V and 1 base from J, the junction contained 16 bases not matched to a gene. This CDR3 reads CAICSALAGGPSSYNEQFF. Here the CDR3 DNA reads TGTGCCATCTGTTCCGCACTAGCGGGAGGGCCTTCATCCTACAATGAGCAGTTCTTC.

The chain is built from TRBV5-1 and TRBJ2-1, with a possible D match to TRBD2 (6 bases). Germline CDR1 is SGHRS and CDR2 is YFSETQ. The CDR3 has 16 amino acids. Trimming pared 3 bases from V and 2 bases from J, leaving 15 bases between. The CDR3 reads CASSSLGGVAYNEQFF. The CDR3 bases are TGCGCCAGCAGCTCCCTCGGGGGAGTGGCCTACAATGAGCAGTTCTTC.

This clonotype was seen just once. The rearrangement joins TRBV19 to TRBJ2-2; 7 positions agree with TRBD1. The CDR3 runs to 15 residues. V dropped 10 bases and J dropped 4; count of bases not matched to a gene: 12. CDR1 and CDR2 from the germline V gene are LNHDA and SQIVND (reference sequence). Here the CDR3 DNA reads TGTGCCATTTCTGTAACAGGGGACCGCACCGGGGAGCTGTTTTTT. Translation: CAISVTGDRTGELFF.

The chain has TRBV6-1 and TRBJ1-2, with D possibly TRBD1 on 6 matching bases. Germline V gene lookup returns CDR1 MNHNS and CDR2 SASEGT. The CDR3 runs to 13 residues. V was clipped by 6 bases and J by 3 bases, with 11 bases between them. For the CDR3, the DNA is TGTGCCAGCAGCGAGGACAGTGACTATGGCTACACCTTC. Translation gives CASSEDSDYGYTF.

This clonotype was picked up many times. The genes are TRBV12-3 or TRBV12-4 and TRBJ2-7; D ambiguous. CDR3 length equals 13 residues. V was shortened by 3 bases and J by 7 bases, with 13 bases between the two germline ends. The DNA for the CDR3 is TGTGCCAGCAGTTTCCCCCCTCGGCAGGAGCAGTACTTC. Protein product: CASSFPPRQEQYF.

This clonotype was observed a handful of times. This chain uses TRBV30 with TRBJ2-1; D is uncertain. The CDR3 runs to 15 residues. The germline V gene has CDR1 GTSNPN and CDR2 SVGIG (reference sequence). V lost 0 bases and J lost 2, with 11 bases in between. This CDR3 is CAWSVGLGPYNEQFF. The DNA of the CDR3 is TGTGCCTGGAGTGTGGGCCTTGGGCCCTACAATGAGCAGTTCTTC.

V gene TRBV4-2 combines with J gene TRBJ2-2, with no clear D. Germline assignment: CDR1 LGHNA and CDR2 YNFKEQ. V was pared by 0 bases and J by 2 bases, with 13 bases between. The length of the CDR3 is 17 residues. The CDR3 loop is CASSQDPGRTNTGELFF. CDR3 nucleotide sequence: TGTGCCAGCAGCCAAGATCCTGGGCGTACAAACACCGGGGAGCTGTTTTTT.

V is TRBV7-3 and J is TRBJ2-2, with D hard to call. Germline V CDR1 and CDR2: SGHTA, FQGTGA. The CDR3 consists of 13 residues. Trimming removed 0 bases at V and 7 bases at J, with 6 bases between. This chain's CDR3 is CASSLTGIGELFF. CDR3 in DNA: TGTGCCAGCAGCTTAACTGGAATCGGGGAGCTGTTTTTT. The whole variable domain, remainder taken from reference TRBV7-3 and TRBJ2-2, is GAGVSQTPSNKVTEKGKYVELRCDPISGHTALYWYRQSLGQGPEFLIYFQGTGAADDSGLPNDRFFAVRPEGSVSTLKIQRTERGDSAVYLCASSLTGIGELFFGEGSRLTVL.

V gene TRBV18 combines with J gene TRBJ2-5; tentative D call: TRBD1 (6 bases). Germline V gene sequence: CDR1 KGHSH, CDR2 LQKENI. Trimming took off 6 bases at V and 3 bases at J, with 20 bases between the two ends. The CDR3 is 16 amino acids. The chain's CDR3 is CASSTRAGVVEETQYF. The CDR3 coding sequence is TGTGCCAGCTCGACCCGAGCAGGGGTAGTTGAAGAGACCCAGTACTTC.

The CDR3 here is CASSFEQKAFF. CDR3 in DNA: TGTGCCAGCAGCTTTGAACAGAAAGCTTTCTTT. The V call is TRBV7-9, the J call TRBJ1-1; no clear D gene. Trimming left V 3 bases short and J 9 bases short, with 8 bases between. Germline-derived CDR1 and CDR2 are SEHNR and FQNEAQ (reference sequence). This CDR3 comprises 11 residues. Drawing the rest from reference TRBV7-9 and TRBJ1-1, the complete variable domain is DTGVSQNPRHKITKRGQNVTFRCDPISEHNRLYWYRQTLGQGPEFLTYFQNEAQLEKSRLLSDRFSAERPKGSFSTLEIQRTEQGDSAMYLCASSFEQKAFFGQGTRLTVV.

This clonotype has a handful of counts. The rearrangement uses TRBV20-1 and TRBJ2-3, with 11 bases identical to TRBD1. V gave up 8 bases and J gave up 1 base; unmatched junction bases: 5. The CDR3 has 14 residues. Germline V gives CDR1 DFQATT, CDR2 SNEGSKA (reference sequence). CDR3 in amino acids: CSTMDRGRTDTQYF. The DNA of the CDR3 is TGCAGTACTATGGACAGGGGGCGCACAGATACGCAGTATTTT.

This clonotype came up a few times. The chain is built from TRBV6-1 and TRBJ2-1; D perhaps matches TRBD2 (6 bases). Germline CDR1 and CDR2: MNHNS and SASEGT. The CDR3 totals 15 residues. V lost 2 bases and J lost 1, with 9 bases in between. In nucleotides, the CDR3 is TGTGCCAGCAGTGAATGGAGGGAGTCCTACAATGAGCAGTTCTTC. It codes for CASSEWRESYNEQFF.

In DNA form, the CDR3 reads TGTGCCAGCAGCCAGGGGACCTACAATGAGCAGTTCTTC. It yields the protein CASSQGTYNEQFF. This sequence joins TRBV7-3 and TRBJ2-1; D is perhaps TRBD1 (6 bases). Germline CDR1 SGHTA, CDR2 FQGTGA. V was cut by 5 bases and J by 2 bases, with 7 bases left in between. There are 13 residues in the CDR3.

This clonotype appeared a few times. The J gene is TRBJ1-3, the V gene TRBV5-1; no definite D call. V lost 2 bases to trimming and J lost 0 bases, with 12 bases between them. There are 16 residues in the CDR3. Germline V gene lookup returns CDR1 SGHRS and CDR2 YFSETQ. The CDR3 loop is CASSFSGPDSGNTIYF. The CDR3 DNA follows: TGCGCCAGCAGCTTCTCCGGGCCCGACTCTGGAAACACCATATATTTT.

This clonotype was observed a handful of times. This chain connects TRBV12-3 or TRBV12-4 to TRBJ2-5, with D possibly matching TRBD1 (6 bases). The CDR3 totals 15 residues. The V gene lost 6 bases and the J gene lost 1 base, with 15 bases spanning the gap. DNA of the CDR3: TGTGCCAGCAGAGGTCGGGACACGGTCCAAGAGACCCAGTACTTC. Translation: CASRGRDTVQETQYF.

The table lists this clonotype with a few counts. This chain uses TRBV29-1 with TRBJ2-5; no clear D gene. V was cut by 4 bases and J by 3 bases, with 6 bases left in between. This CDR3 has 11 residues. Looked up from germline, CDR1 is SQVTM and CDR2 is ANQGSEA. The CDR3 nucleotides read TGCAGCGTTGGGGGAAAAGAGACCCAGTACTTC. It is translated as CSVGGKETQYF.